This TCR beta chain was sequenced during a study of identical twins. Study conclusions and caveats: A cross-sectional statistical analysis, not follow-up of the same donors, supported the conclusions. While abundant cord blood beta clonotypes carried fewer insertions, memory repertoires showed no such pattern. For monozygotic twins, models underestimated out-of-frame TCR alpha sharing.

This clonotype was counted many times. Its cognate antigen is unknown. The germline V and J ends were trimmed by 5 bases and 3 bases, with 11 bases remaining between them. In germline, CDR1 is SNHLY, CDR2 FYNNEI. This CDR3 has 13 residues. TCRdb re-analysed the 5' RACE reads in MiXCR, keeping a single row per CDR3 protein. Of 200,000 to 300,000 distinct CDR3 sequences listed, about 10% are singletons. This sequence originates from a man aged 50-60 years in good health. The chain has TRBV2 and TRBJ2-7; D possibly matches TRBD1 or TRBD2 (5 bases each). The sample consisted of memory T cells sorted from blood. CDR3 sequence (DNA): TGTGCCAGCAGTTCGGGACGGGTCTACGAGCAGTACTTC. It translates to CASSSGRVYEQYF.